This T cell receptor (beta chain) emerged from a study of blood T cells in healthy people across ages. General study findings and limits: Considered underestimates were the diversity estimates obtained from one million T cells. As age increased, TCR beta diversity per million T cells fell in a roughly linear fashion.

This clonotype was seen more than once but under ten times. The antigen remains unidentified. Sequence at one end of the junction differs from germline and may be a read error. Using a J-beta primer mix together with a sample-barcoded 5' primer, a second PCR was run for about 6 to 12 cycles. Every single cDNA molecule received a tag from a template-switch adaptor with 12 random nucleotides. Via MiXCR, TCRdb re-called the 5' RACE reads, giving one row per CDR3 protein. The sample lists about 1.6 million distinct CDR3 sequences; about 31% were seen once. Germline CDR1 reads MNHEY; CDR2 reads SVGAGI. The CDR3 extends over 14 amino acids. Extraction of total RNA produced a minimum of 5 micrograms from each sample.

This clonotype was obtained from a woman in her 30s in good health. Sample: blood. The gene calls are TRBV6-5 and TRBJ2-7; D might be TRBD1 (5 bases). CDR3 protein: CASSYSQGYYEQYF. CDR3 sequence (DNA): TGTGCCAGTAGTTACTCTCAGGGTTACTACGAGCAGTACTTC.